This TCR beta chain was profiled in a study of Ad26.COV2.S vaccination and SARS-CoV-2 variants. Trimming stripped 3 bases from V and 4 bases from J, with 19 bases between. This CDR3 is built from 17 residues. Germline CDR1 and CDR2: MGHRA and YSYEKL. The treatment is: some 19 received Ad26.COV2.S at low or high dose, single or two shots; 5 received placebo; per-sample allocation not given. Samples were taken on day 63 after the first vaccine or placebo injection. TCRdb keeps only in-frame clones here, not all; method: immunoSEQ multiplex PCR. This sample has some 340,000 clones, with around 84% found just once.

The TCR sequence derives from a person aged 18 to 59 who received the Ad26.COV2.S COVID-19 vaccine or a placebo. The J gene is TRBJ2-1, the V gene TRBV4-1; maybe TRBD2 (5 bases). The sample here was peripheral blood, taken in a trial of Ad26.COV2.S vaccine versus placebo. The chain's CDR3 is CASSQTSRVTGYNEQFF. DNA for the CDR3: TGCGCCAGCAGCCAGACCTCGAGGGTTACGGGGTACAATGAGCAGTTCTTC.